These T cell receptor beta chains were read from a single sample in a study of blood T cell repertoires in COVID-19. The data were produced by immunoSEQ multiplex PCR, yet TCRdb's version contains in-frame clones alone and is incomplete. The sample lists some 150,000 clones, roughly 90% occurring once. Sequenced sample: PBMCs or T cells enriched from blood (not recorded which). The origin of the receptors is a woman aged 25 to 39 with acute COVID-19. CDR3s include the opening cysteine and the closing phenylalanine or tryptophan. The order of the fields is clone size, V gene, D gene, J gene, CDR3 protein, CDR3 DNA. D genes are given only for firm matches. Clone sizes are given selectively: once, few, many, or a class where the clone is expanded.

clone size: NA; V gene: TRBV11-2; D gene: NA; J gene: TRBJ1-3; CDR3 protein: CASSRQADSGNTIYF; CDR3 DNA: TGTGCCAGCAGCCGGCAGGCCGACTCTGGAAACACCATATATTTT
clone size: NA; V gene: TRBV3-1/TRBV3-2; D gene: TRBD2; J gene: TRBJ2-7; CDR3 protein: CASSQEYKREDPYEQYF; CDR3 DNA: TGTGCCAGCAGCCAAGAGTATAAGCGGGAGGACCCCTACGAGCAGTACTTC
clone size: NA; V gene: TRBV20-1; D gene: NA; J gene: TRBJ2-7; CDR3 protein: CGASLSYEQYF; CDR3 DNA: TGCGGAGCGTCGCTCTCCTACGAGCAGTACTTC
clone size: NA; V gene: TRBV7-2; D gene: TRBD1; J gene: TRBJ1-5; CDR3 protein: CASSLVRGPNYPNQPQHF; CDR3 DNA: TGTGCCAGCAGCTTAGTCAGGGGGCCTAACTACCCGAATCAGCCCCAGCATTTT
clone size: NA; V gene: TRBV10-3; D gene: NA; J gene: TRBJ2-7; CDR3 protein: CAISPGAYYEQYF; CDR3 DNA: TGTGCCATCAGTCCTGGAGCGTACTACGAGCAGTACTTC
clone size: NA; V gene: TRBV27; D gene: TRBD2; J gene: TRBJ2-1; CDR3 protein: CASSWGLAGGSNEQFF; CDR3 DNA: TGTGCCAGCAGTTGGGGACTAGCGGGAGGATCGAATGAGCAGTTCTTC
clone size: NA; V gene: TRBV7-9; D gene: TRBD1; J gene: TRBJ1-2; CDR3 protein: CASSPRTGSGYTF; CDR3 DNA: TGTGCCAGCAGCCCGCGGACAGGCTCTGGCTACACCTTC
clone size: NA; V gene: TRBV6-5; D gene: TRBD1; J gene: TRBJ1-1; CDR3 protein: CASSYSPTGEAFF; CDR3 DNA: TGTGCCAGCAGTTACTCACCGACAGGGGAAGCTTTCTTT
clone size: once; V gene: TRBV6-6; D gene: NA; J gene: TRBJ2-2; CDR3 protein: CASSYGPNTGELFF; CDR3 DNA: TGTGCCAGCAGTTACGGGCCGAACACCGGGGAGCTGTTTTTT
clone size: NA; V gene: TRBV7-2; D gene: TRBD2; J gene: TRBJ2-5; CDR3 protein: CASRGTSGETQYF; CDR3 DNA: TGTGCCAGCAGGGGGACTAGCGGAGAGACCCAGTACTTC
clone size: NA; V gene: TRBV6-1; D gene: TRBD2; J gene: TRBJ2-3; CDR3 protein: CASSESRGRVDTQYF; CDR3 DNA: TGTGCCAGCAGTGAAAGTCGCGGGAGGGTGGATACGCAGTATTTT
clone size: NA; V gene: TRBV28; D gene: NA; J gene: TRBJ1-2; CDR3 protein: CASRYWDSYTF; CDR3 DNA: TGTGCCAGCAGATACTGGGACTCCTACACCTTC
clone size: NA; V gene: TRBV7-2; D gene: TRBD1; J gene: TRBJ2-6; CDR3 protein: CASSLPTGGSSSGANVLTF; CDR3 DNA: TGTGCCAGCAGCTTACCAACAGGGGGATCGAGCTCTGGGGCCAACGTCCTGACTTTC
clone size: NA; V gene: TRBV27; D gene: TRBD1; J gene: TRBJ2-7; CDR3 protein: CASSTRTGGEQYF; CDR3 DNA: TGTGCCAGCAGTACAAGGACAGGGGGCGAGCAGTACTTC
clone size: NA; V gene: TRBV30; D gene: TRBD1; J gene: TRBJ1-6; CDR3 protein: CAWSVQGLFNSPLHF; CDR3 DNA: TGTGCCTGGAGTGTACAGGGGCTATTTAATTCACCCCTCCACTTT
clone size: NA; V gene: TRBV4-1; D gene: TRBD2; J gene: TRBJ2-7; CDR3 protein: CASSQSQGLAGTSYEQYF; CDR3 DNA: TGCGCCAGCAGCCAATCCCAGGGACTAGCGGGGACTTCCTACGAGCAGTACTTC
clone size: NA; V gene: TRBV29-1; D gene: TRBD1; J gene: TRBJ2-7; CDR3 protein: CSVGSTGKYEQYF; CDR3 DNA: TGCAGCGTTGGGTCGACAGGGAAATACGAGCAGTACTTC
clone size: NA; V gene: TRBV27; D gene: TRBD2; J gene: TRBJ2-7; CDR3 protein: CASSSIAGVVYEQYF; CDR3 DNA: TGTGCCAGCAGTTCCATAGCGGGAGTGGTTTACGAGCAGTACTTC
clone size: NA; V gene: TRBV5-1; D gene: NA; J gene: TRBJ1-2; CDR3 protein: CASSLEVRARMGGYGYTF; CDR3 DNA: TGCGCCAGCAGCTTGGAGGTTAGGGCGCGAATGGGGGGATATGGCTACACCTTC
clone size: NA; V gene: TRBV18; D gene: NA; J gene: TRBJ1-3; CDR3 protein: CASSPSQGSSGNTIYF; CDR3 DNA: TGTGCCAGCTCACCGTCCCAGGGGAGCTCTGGAAACACCATATATTTT
clone size: NA; V gene: TRBV30; D gene: NA; J gene: TRBJ1-2; CDR3 protein: CAWTTDSSGGYTF; CDR3 DNA: TGTGCCTGGACCACGGACAGTTCGGGAGGCTACACCTTC
clone size: NA; V gene: TRBV5-1; D gene: NA; J gene: TRBJ2-2; CDR3 protein: CASSSIPTGNTGELFF; CDR3 DNA: TGCGCCAGCAGCTCCATCCCGACAGGGAACACCGGGGAGCTGTTTTTT
clone size: NA; V gene: TRBV19; D gene: NA; J gene: TRBJ1-5; CDR3 protein: CASSNRDRPDFMGNQPQHF; CDR3 DNA: TGTGCCAGTAGTAACAGAGACCGGCCAGATTTTATGGGCAATCAGCCCCAGCATTTT
clone size: NA; V gene: TRBV3-1/TRBV3-2; D gene: NA; J gene: TRBJ1-1; CDR3 protein: CASSQNQVGGAFF; CDR3 DNA: TGTGCCAGCAGCCAAAACCAGGTGGGGGGAGCTTTCTTT
clone size: NA; V gene: TRBV11-3; D gene: TRBD2; J gene: TRBJ2-7; CDR3 protein: CASSIGLATEQYF; CDR3 DNA: TGTGCCAGCAGCATTGGACTAGCGACCGAGCAGTACTTC
clone size: NA; V gene: TRBV29-1; D gene: TRBD2; J gene: TRBJ2-1; CDR3 protein: CSVSAGARSYNEQFF; CDR3 DNA: TGCAGCGTTTCGGCGGGAGCTCGATCCTACAATGAGCAGTTCTTC
clone size: NA; V gene: TRBV4-1; D gene: NA; J gene: TRBJ1-4; CDR3 protein: CASSQEKRLGHNEKLFF; CDR3 DNA: TGCGCCAGCAGCCAAGAAAAGAGACTGGGACATAATGAAAAACTGTTTTTT
clone size: NA; V gene: TRBV5-1; D gene: NA; J gene: TRBJ1-5; CDR3 protein: CASSLDPAGLDQPQHF; CDR3 DNA: TGCGCCAGCAGCTTGGATCCGGCGGGCTTAGATCAGCCCCAGCATTTT
clone size: NA; V gene: TRBV2; D gene: NA; J gene: TRBJ1-1; CDR3 protein: CASIFSTEAFF; CDR3 DNA: TGTGCCAGCATTTTCAGTACTGAAGCTTTCTTT
clone size: NA; V gene: TRBV4-3; D gene: NA; J gene: TRBJ2-3; CDR3 protein: CASSQVTGTGTNTQYF; CDR3 DNA: TGCGCCAGCAGCCAAGTAACGGGTACCGGCACAAATACGCAGTATTTT
clone size: few; V gene: TRBV19; D gene: TRBD2; J gene: TRBJ2-1; CDR3 protein: CASSTLAGASEQFF; CDR3 DNA: TGTGCCAGTAGTACATTAGCGGGAGCGAGTGAGCAGTTCTTC
clone size: NA; V gene: TRBV28; D gene: TRBD1; J gene: TRBJ2-7; CDR3 protein: CASSGTGTSSYEQYF; CDR3 DNA: TGTGCCAGCAGTGGGACAGGGACAAGCTCCTACGAGCAGTACTTC
clone size: NA; V gene: TRBV7-2; D gene: TRBD2; J gene: TRBJ2-7; CDR3 protein: CASRTSGNYEQYF; CDR3 DNA: TGTGCCAGCAGGACTAGCGGTAACTACGAGCAGTACTTC
clone size: NA; V gene: TRBV6-5; D gene: NA; J gene: TRBJ2-7; CDR3 protein: CASRETVGYEQYF; CDR3 DNA: TGTGCCAGCAGGGAGACAGTGGGCTACGAGCAGTACTTC
clone size: NA; V gene: TRBV24-1; D gene: TRBD1; J gene: TRBJ2-1; CDR3 protein: CATSESGQGYNEQFF; CDR3 DNA: TGTGCCACCAGTGAGTCGGGACAGGGCTACAATGAGCAGTTCTTC
clone size: NA; V gene: TRBV3-1/TRBV3-2; D gene: TRBD2; J gene: TRBJ2-5; CDR3 protein: CASSQGSGAGEETQYF; CDR3 DNA: TGTGCCAGCAGCCAGGGTAGCGGGGCGGGGGAGGAGACCCAGTACTTC
clone size: NA; V gene: TRBV9; D gene: NA; J gene: TRBJ2-1; CDR3 protein: CASSGDMEGLFF; CDR3 DNA: TGTGCCAGCAGCGGAGATATGGAGGGCCTGTTCTTC
clone size: NA; V gene: TRBV2; D gene: NA; J gene: TRBJ1-5; CDR3 protein: CASSGTGGDQPQHF; CDR3 DNA: TGTGCCAGCAGTGGCACGGGGGGGGATCAGCCCCAGCATTTT